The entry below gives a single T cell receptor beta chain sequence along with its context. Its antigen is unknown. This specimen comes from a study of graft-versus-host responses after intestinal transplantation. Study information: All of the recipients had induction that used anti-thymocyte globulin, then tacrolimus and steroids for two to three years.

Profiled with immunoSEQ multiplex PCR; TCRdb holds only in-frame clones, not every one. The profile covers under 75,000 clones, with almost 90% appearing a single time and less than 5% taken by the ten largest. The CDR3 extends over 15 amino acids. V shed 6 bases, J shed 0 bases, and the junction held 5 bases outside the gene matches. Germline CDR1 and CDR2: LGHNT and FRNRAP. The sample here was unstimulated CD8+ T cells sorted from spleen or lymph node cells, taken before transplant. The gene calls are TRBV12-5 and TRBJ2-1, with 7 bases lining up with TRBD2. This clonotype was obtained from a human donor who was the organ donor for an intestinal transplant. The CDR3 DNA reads TGTGCTAGTGGCAACGGGGGGAGCTCCTACAATGAGCAGTTCTTC. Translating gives CASGNGGSSYNEQFF.